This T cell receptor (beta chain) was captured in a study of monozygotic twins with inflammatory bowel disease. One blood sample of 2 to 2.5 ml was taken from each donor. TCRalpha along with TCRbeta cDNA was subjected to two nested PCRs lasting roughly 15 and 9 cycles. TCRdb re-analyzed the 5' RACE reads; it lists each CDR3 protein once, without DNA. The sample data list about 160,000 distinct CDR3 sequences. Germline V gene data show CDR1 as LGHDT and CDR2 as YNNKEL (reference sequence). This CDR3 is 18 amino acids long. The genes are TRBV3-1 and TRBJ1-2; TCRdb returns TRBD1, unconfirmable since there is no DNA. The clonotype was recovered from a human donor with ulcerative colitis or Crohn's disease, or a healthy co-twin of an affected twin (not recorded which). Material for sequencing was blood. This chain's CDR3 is CASSQEGNLDRVNYGYTF.